The TCR beta chain described here comes from a study of blood T cells in healthy people across ages. Study-wide findings and caveats: Both higher diversity and more naive CD4+ cells marked long-lived donors when set against aged donors. Considered underestimates were the diversity estimates obtained from one million T cells.

To note about this clonotype: What it binds is not known.

PCR was performed a second time for roughly 6 to 12 cycles using a sample-barcoded 5' primer and a J-beta primer mix. TCRdb passed the 5' RACE reads through MiXCR, listing each CDR3 protein once. In the table there are roughly 700,000 distinct CDR3 sequences, roughly 25% of which are singletons. The same data also went into a second study, on T cells of mothers and their children. That source reports: Related mother and child pairs showed slightly greater overlap (not significant) than unrelated pairs did.

The clonotype originates from a boy aged 5 to 17 in good health. The sample taken for sequencing was blood.

The CDR3 reads CASSQGAASGQYYEQYF. The CDR3 coding sequence is TGTGCCAGCAGCCAGGGAGCAGCATCGGGACAGTATTACGAGCAGTACTTC. The chain joins TRBV14 to TRBJ2-5; TRBD1 agrees at 7 bases. The J call may be mistaken, given a closer DNA end match to TRBJ2-7. The length of the CDR3 is 17 residues. From germline, CDR1 is SGHDN and CDR2 FVKESK.